The source of this TCR beta chain is a study of shared clonotypes between healthy human individuals. This CDR3 is built from 16 residues. Unmatched junction bases numbered 6, after V lost 4 bases and J lost 1 base. CDR1 and CDR2 from the germline V gene are MNHNS and SASEGT. Only one count was recorded for this clone. Measured with immunoSEQ multiplex PCR; TCRdb has only the in-frame clones, and not every one. Among approximately 530,000 clones listed, around 96% were seen once. This chain joins TRBV6-1 and TRBJ1-3, with 8 nucleotides matching TRBD1. This TCR derives from a woman aged 30 to 39 in good health. Source material: naive CD4+ T cells sorted from blood. The sample's subset: CD45RA+ positively selected. The CDR3 spells CASSATRTGSGNTIYF. In DNA, the CDR3 is TGTGCCAGCAGTGCGACACGGACAGGGTCTGGAAACACCATATATTTT.